This is a list of T cell receptor beta chains from one sample in a study of response to subunit inactivated influenza vaccine. One entry per CDR3 protein results from TCRdb running MiXCR on the RT-PCR reads. Here the sample spans approximately 490,000 distinct CDR3 sequences, 6% to 9% being singletons. The sequences come from PBMCs from blood, collected less than 30 months after vaccination. The receptors shown here come from a man between 50 and 75 years old who received an inactivated influenza vaccine. Both conserved end residues are part of each CDR3. The D gene is left open where the match is weak. Where a row states a size, it is once, few, many or the class of an expanded clone; other rows omit it.

v_call	clone_size	d_call	j_call	cdr3_aa	cdr3_nt
TRBV20-1	NA	TRBD2	TRBJ2-4	CSAAGGTKNIQYF	TGCAGTGCTGCGGGAGGAACCAAAAACATTCAGTACTTC
TRBV15	few	NA	TRBJ1-4	CATSRSRETGEKLFF	TGTGCCACCAGCAGATCCAGGGAGACGGGTGAAAAACTGTTTTTT
TRBV20-1	NA	TRBD1	TRBJ1-1	CSARDFRGAKTEAFF	TGCAGTGCTAGGGATTTCAGGGGGGCGAAGACTGAAGCTTTCTTT
TRBV5-4	NA	NA	TRBJ2-7	CASSFGASEQYF	TGTGCCAGCAGCTTCGGGGCCTCCGAGCAGTACTTC
TRBV14	few	TRBD2	TRBJ2-7	CASSQDGTSGTSYEQYF	TGTGCCAGCAGCCAGGATGGGACTAGCGGCACCTCCTACGAGCAGTACTTC
TRBV2	many	TRBD2	TRBJ2-7	CASSGGTRVNEQYF	TGTGCCAGCAGTGGAGGGACTAGAGTAAACGAGCAGTACTTC
TRBV7-2	NA	NA	TRBJ2-2	CASAHSPRALTGELFF	TGTGCCAGCGCTCACTCCCCGAGGGCGTTGACCGGGGAGCTGTTTTTT
TRBV29-1	many	NA	TRBJ2-4	CSYTAGNIQYF	TGCAGCTATACGGCGGGAAACATTCAGTACTTC
TRBV5-1	few	NA	TRBJ2-3	CASSITGGPTQYF	TGCGCCAGCAGCATAACGGGCGGGCCGACGCAGTATTTT
TRBV29-1	many	NA	TRBJ1-2	CSVAPLNYGYTF	TGCAGCGTTGCCCCACTTAACTATGGCTACACCTTC
TRBV4-1	many	NA	TRBJ1-1	CASSPYSGLNTEAFF	TGCGCCAGCAGCCCCTATTCGGGCCTGAACACTGAAGCTTTCTTT
TRBV12-3/TRBV12-4	NA	NA	TRBJ2-2	CASSSRNKNTGELFF	TGTGCCAGCAGTTCACGTAACAAGAACACCGGGGAGCTGTTTTTT
TRBV4-2	few	TRBD1	TRBJ2-3	CASSQATGSSTDTQYF	TGTGCCAGCAGCCAAGCGACAGGGTCAAGCACAGATACGCAGTATTTT
TRBV12-3/TRBV12-4	NA	NA	TRBJ2-1	CASSSAGTPYNEQFF	TGTGCCAGCAGTTCGGCAGGGACCCCCTACAATGAGCAGTTCTTC
TRBV5-8	NA	NA	TRBJ1-2	CASSLVGGEISGYTF	TGTGCCAGCAGCTTGGTGGGGGGCGAAATCTCTGGCTACACCTTC
TRBV7-2	NA	NA	TRBJ1-3	CASTEDTRNTIYF	TGTGCCAGCACCGAAGACACCCGGAACACCATATATTTT
TRBV15	few	TRBD2	TRBJ2-3	CATSYGTSGTDTQYF	TGTGCCACCAGCTACGGGACTAGCGGCACAGATACGCAGTATTTT
TRBV21-1	few	NA	TRBJ2-7	CASSKYGKILYEQYF	TGTGCCAGCAGCAAATACGGGAAAATCCTCTACGAGCAGTACTTC
TRBV9	NA	NA	TRBJ2-3	CASSVGGGLTDTQYF	TGTGCCAGCAGCGTAGGGGGGGGCCTCACAGATACGCAGTATTTT
TRBV12-3/TRBV12-4	few	TRBD2	TRBJ2-7	CASTRTSGINEQYF	TGTGCCAGCACCAGGACTAGCGGGATCAACGAGCAGTACTTC
TRBV9	NA	TRBD2	TRBJ2-1	CASSSTLGLAENNEQFF	TGTGCCAGCAGCTCCACCCTGGGACTAGCAGAGAACAATGAGCAGTTCTTC
TRBV4-2	few	NA	TRBJ1-3	CASSQDLREGSGNTIYF	TGTGCCAGCAGCCAAGATCTTCGGGAGGGCTCTGGAAACACCATATATTTT
TRBV11-2	NA	NA	TRBJ2-2	CASSLATLNTGELFF	TGTGCCAGCAGCTTAGCCACGTTAAACACCGGGGAGCTGTTTTTT
TRBV29-1	NA	NA	TRBJ1-1	CSADTRPEAFF	TGCAGCGCAGACACCCGGCCTGAAGCTTTCTTT
TRBV15	many	NA	TRBJ1-1	CATSRDLAEEAFF	TGTGCCACCAGCAGAGATTTGGCAGAAGAAGCTTTCTTT
TRBV5-1	many	TRBD2	TRBJ2-3	CASRLAGVSPDTQYF	TGCGCCAGCCGACTAGCGGGAGTAAGCCCAGATACGCAGTATTTT
TRBV10-3	NA	NA	TRBJ1-2	CAISESIGGNYGYTF	TGTGCCATCAGTGAGTCGATCGGTGGGAACTATGGCTACACCTTC
TRBV4-2	NA	NA	TRBJ1-4	CASSRTSSGGLSTGEKLFF	TGTGCCAGCAGCCGAACGAGTTCCGGGGGGCTTTCAACTGGTGAAAAACTGTTTTTT
TRBV18	NA	NA	TRBJ2-3	CASSLQMALSTDTQYF	TGTGCCAGCTCACTCCAAATGGCGCTGAGCACAGATACGCAGTATTTT
TRBV20-1	few	NA	TRBJ2-1	CSGRRPASSYNEQFF	TGCAGTGGCAGAAGGCCAGCGAGCTCCTACAATGAGCAGTTCTTC
TRBV7-2	once	NA	TRBJ2-3	CASSRVEADTQYF	TGTGCCAGCAGCCGGGTGGAGGCAGATACGCAGTATTTT
TRBV4-2	many	TRBD2	TRBJ2-5	CASSQESGGETQYF	TGTGCCAGCAGCCAAGAGTCGGGAGGGGAGACCCAGTACTTC
TRBV4-3	many	NA	TRBJ2-7	CASSQDVGGFYEQYF	TGCGCCAGCAGCCAAGATGTAGGGGGATTCTACGAGCAGTACTTC
TRBV12-3/TRBV12-4	few	TRBD1	TRBJ2-5	CASSSSGQGQTQYF	TGTGCCAGCAGTTCCTCGGGACAGGGCCAGACCCAGTACTTC
TRBV15	few	NA	TRBJ2-1	CATSPDSSGNEQFF	TGTGCCACCAGCCCGGACAGCAGCGGCAATGAGCAGTTCTTC
TRBV7-9	few	TRBD1	TRBJ1-2	CASSGRDRESYGYTF	TGTGCCAGCAGCGGCCGGGACAGGGAATCTTATGGCTACACCTTC
TRBV15	NA	NA	TRBJ1-3	CATAVRSGNTIYF	TGTGCCACGGCGGTGCGCTCTGGAAACACCATATATTTT
TRBV20-1	few	NA	TRBJ2-7	CSARKTSFLTEQYF	TGCAGTGCTAGGAAAACTAGCTTCCTAACCGAGCAGTACTTC
TRBV4-3	NA	TRBD2	TRBJ2-1	CASSRTTSGSYNEQFF	TGCGCCAGCAGCCGTACGACTAGCGGCTCCTACAATGAGCAGTTCTTC
TRBV3-1	few	NA	TRBJ2-2	CASSRVLPQSGWGPTGELFF	TGTGCCAGCAGCCGCGTATTGCCCCAATCAGGCTGGGGGCCCACCGGGGAGCTGTTTTTT
TRBV5-6	few	NA	TRBJ1-1	CASSWGTSLNTEAFF	TGTGCCAGCAGCTGGGGGACTAGCCTGAACACTGAAGCTTTCTTT
TRBV10-3	many	NA	TRBJ1-5	CAISEEYSNQPQHF	TGTGCCATCAGTGAAGAGTATAGCAATCAGCCCCAGCATTTT
TRBV5-6	many	TRBD1	TRBJ1-2	CASSLGRDRGDYGYTF	TGTGCCAGCAGCTTGGGCCGGGACAGGGGAGACTATGGCTACACCTTC
TRBV28	many	NA	TRBJ2-5	CASSSPSIPETQYF	TGTGCCAGCAGTTCCCCTAGCATCCCAGAGACCCAGTACTTC
TRBV20-1	many	NA	TRBJ2-1	CSARDLQLNEQFF	TGCAGTGCTAGAGATCTACAGCTCAATGAGCAGTTCTTC
TRBV15	NA	TRBD1	TRBJ1-1	CATSRQGQWDTEAFF	TGTGCCACCAGCAGACAGGGACAGTGGGACACTGAAGCTTTCTTT
TRBV5-1	many	NA	TRBJ2-5	CASRESQETQYF	TGCGCCAGCCGAGAATCCCAAGAGACCCAGTACTTC
TRBV12-3/TRBV12-4	few	TRBD1	TRBJ2-5	CASSGRTGVDQETQYF	TGTGCCAGCAGCGGACGGACAGGGGTGGACCAAGAGACCCAGTACTTC
TRBV11-1	many	TRBD1	TRBJ2-2	CASRLDRGRTGELFF	TGTGCCAGCAGATTGGACAGGGGGCGGACCGGGGAGCTGTTTTTT
TRBV20-1	NA	NA	TRBJ2-7	CSARDLAAITYEQYF	TGCAGTGCTAGAGATTTAGCAGCTATAACCTACGAGCAGTACTTC
TRBV20-1	few	TRBD2	TRBJ2-1	CSARHSSGRANEQFF	TGCAGTGCTAGACATTCTAGCGGGCGGGCCAATGAGCAGTTCTTC
TRBV7-2	few	NA	TRBJ2-7	CASSLMAGYEQYF	TGTGCCAGCAGCCTTATGGCAGGATACGAGCAGTACTTC
TRBV7-2	NA	NA	TRBJ2-2	CASSNRASPTGELFF	TGTGCCAGCAGCAACCGGGCTAGCCCCACCGGGGAGCTGTTTTTT
TRBV7-9	NA	TRBD2	TRBJ2-3	CASSFIGLAATDTQYF	TGTGCCAGCAGCTTTATCGGACTAGCGGCGACAGATACGCAGTATTTT
TRBV19	few	NA	TRBJ2-2	CASTTPLGAGNTGELFF	TGTGCCAGTACCACCCCCCTGGGGGCAGGGAACACCGGGGAGCTGTTTTTT